This T cell receptor beta chain was captured by sequencing in a study of T cells expressing NK-cell markers (dated by TCRdb to 2018 to 2021). In terms of the full investigation: Fewer than ten donors provided sorted CD3+CD56+NKG2C+, CD3+CD56+NKG2C- and CD3+CD56-NKG2C+ T-cell subsets, whose TCR beta-chain repertoires were profiled. Most of the eight sequenced donors were HCMV-seropositive and one was HCMV-seronegative. Randomly selected healthy volunteers, three men and five women, were used as the eight sequenced donors. Illumina HiSeq 2000/2500, MiSeq or NextSeq was used to sequence libraries as 2 x 150 bp reads. Paper-wide results and their limitations: Those dominant clonotypes were again the most abundant among CD3+CD56-NKG2C+ cells in a handful of donors, at roughly 25-65%. Whether the expanded NKG2C-expressing T cell clones were specific for HCMV antigens remained unclear. For several donors, the dominant CD3+CD56+NKG2C+ clonotypes were among the top 10 CD8+ clonotypes and accounted for about 1.0-7.5% of CD8+ T cells.

CDR1 is given as MNHEY and CDR2 as SMNVEV, both from the germline V gene (reference sequence). The CDR3 contains 15 residues, cysteine and phenylalanine counted. Only the protein sequence is given. Turning to this clonotype: This clone's antigen is unknown.

HCMV serostatus was determined by detecting HCMV-specific IgG in serum with a commercial ELISA kit. Ficoll density gradient centrifugation was used to isolate peripheral blood mononuclear cells from blood. Data came from an Illumina HiSeq 2000. TCR beta cDNA libraries were prepared using 5'RACE template switching, which introduced a universal primer site and unique molecular identifiers. cDNA synthesis was primed from the TCR beta constant segment, followed by two successive PCR amplification steps. The paper's data handling went like this. Reads were demultiplexed and grouped by UMI with MIGEC, and clonotypes were assembled and quantified with MiTCR. Only TCR cDNA sequences supported by at least two reads were kept to exclude erroneous sequences. The tcR package was used for downstream repertoire analysis, with clonotypes matched between fractions based on CDR3 nucleotide sequence plus V segment. VDJmatch was used to annotate antigen specificity against VDJdb, with one amino acid substitution in CDR3 permitted. TCRdb reprocessed the sequencing reads and holds a single record per CDR3 protein sequence, with no DNA. V and J calls and clone size were set by TCRdb, not the authors. The table for this sample lists some 460,000 distinct CDR3 sequences. The top ten hold 1.4% to 1.5% of the sample.

This receptor was obtained from a woman in her 50s in good health. Donor details come from another sample of the same person, matched by shared clones. The sequenced material came from blood T cells: a sorted CD56 or NKG2C T cell subset, CD4+ or CD8+ T cells, or bulk PBMC T cells (not recorded which). Recombination joined TRBV27 with TRBJ2-3; the D call from TCRdb, TRBD1, cannot be confirmed without DNA. The CDR3 has the sequence CASSPGGRRTDTQYF.